Listed below are T cell receptor beta chains from one sample, sequenced in a study of regulatory T cells in long-lasting Graves disease. TCRdb re-called the multiplex PCR reads with MiXCR, one entry per CDR3 protein. The data contain approximately 350,000 distinct CDR3 sequences, around 11% of them singletons. These data were also filed under a second study, of T cells in Graves' hyperthyroidism and ophthalmopathy.

Specimen: peripheral blood mononuclear cells (PBMCs), collected at new diagnosis, from a patient treated with antithyroid drugs. Receptors were obtained from a woman between 18 and 29 years old with Graves disease. The CDR3 runs from the conserved cysteine through the conserved F or W. D genes are given only for firm matches. For some rows the clone size is stated as once, few or many, or as a class when expanded; others skip it.

clone_size: many
v_call: TRBV6-2/TRBV6-3
j_call: TRBJ1-1
d_call: NA
cdr3_nt: TGTGCCAGCAGTTTATTCCTTGGGGGGGCCCGGAACACTGAAGCTTTCTTT
cdr3_aa: CASSLFLGGARNTEAFF

clone_size: many
v_call: TRBV7-9
j_call: TRBJ2-1
d_call: NA
cdr3_nt: TGTGCCAGCAGCTCCCAGACAGGATCGAAAATTTACAATGAGCAGTTCTTC
cdr3_aa: CASSSQTGSKIYNEQFF

clone_size: few
v_call: TRBV15
j_call: TRBJ1-2
d_call: NA
cdr3_nt: TGTGCCACCAGCATTTTTTCGCGGAAGCAGGATGGCTACACCTTC
cdr3_aa: CATSIFSRKQDGYTF

clone_size: NA
v_call: TRBV4-1
j_call: TRBJ2-3
d_call: TRBD2
cdr3_nt: TGCGCCAGCAGCCAACGGGGGGGGCCTGTAGATACGCAGTATTTT
cdr3_aa: CASSQRGGPVDTQYF

clone_size: many
v_call: TRBV20-1
j_call: TRBJ2-7
d_call: TRBD2
cdr3_nt: TGCAGTGCCCAACTAGCGGGAGTCGCATCGCCCGGTGGCGACGAGCAGTACTTC
cdr3_aa: CSAQLAGVASPGGDEQYF

clone_size: many
v_call: TRBV18
j_call: TRBJ2-5
d_call: NA
cdr3_nt: TGTGCCAGCTCTTTCAGAGCGCAGGGTATGGAGACCCAGTACTTC
cdr3_aa: CASSFRAQGMETQYF

clone_size: few
v_call: TRBV15
j_call: TRBJ1-1
d_call: TRBD1
cdr3_nt: TGTGCCACCAGCAGCAAGACAATGACAGGGAAGAACACTGAAGCTTTCTTT
cdr3_aa: CATSSKTMTGKNTEAFF

clone_size: many
v_call: TRBV28
j_call: TRBJ2-7
d_call: NA
cdr3_nt: TGTGCCAGCTGGACTAACTCCCCCTACGAGCAGTACTTC
cdr3_aa: CASWTNSPYEQYF

clone_size: NA
v_call: TRBV20-1
j_call: TRBJ1-2
d_call: TRBD1
cdr3_nt: TGCAGTGCTAGCACAGGGGATGACTATGGCTACACCTTC
cdr3_aa: CSASTGDDYGYTF

clone_size: many
v_call: TRBV7-2
j_call: TRBJ2-2
d_call: NA
cdr3_nt: TGTGCCAGCAGCCGATCCCCGGTCGCCGGGGAGCTGTTTTTT
cdr3_aa: CASSRSPVAGELFF

clone_size: many
v_call: TRBV27
j_call: TRBJ1-2
d_call: NA
cdr3_nt: TGTGCCAGCAGTTTAACCCGGGAATACTATGGCTACACCTTC
cdr3_aa: CASSLTREYYGYTF

clone_size: NA
v_call: TRBV6-5
j_call: TRBJ2-7
d_call: TRBD2
cdr3_nt: TGTGCCAGCAGTTCTGTAACCCAAGCGGGAGGGCCCTTCGAGCAGTACTTC
cdr3_aa: CASSSVTQAGGPFEQYF

clone_size: many
v_call: TRBV27
j_call: TRBJ2-2
d_call: TRBD1
cdr3_nt: TGTGCCAGCCGAGACAGGGGTGTCGGGGAGCTGTTTTTT
cdr3_aa: CASRDRGVGELFF

clone_size: many
v_call: TRBV13
j_call: TRBJ1-1
d_call: NA
cdr3_nt: TGTGCCAGCAGCCTCCTCGGGGTAGGAGCTTTCTTT
cdr3_aa: CASSLLGVGAFF

clone_size: few
v_call: TRBV20-1
j_call: TRBJ2-4
d_call: NA
cdr3_nt: TGCAGTGCTAGACGTGACAGGAGGGAGGTCATTCAGTACTTC
cdr3_aa: CSARRDRREVIQYF

clone_size: many
v_call: TRBV7-2
j_call: TRBJ2-3
d_call: NA
cdr3_nt: TGTGCCAGCAGCTTAGACGCACGGACAGATACGCAGTATTTT
cdr3_aa: CASSLDARTDTQYF

clone_size: many
v_call: TRBV20-1
j_call: TRBJ1-5
d_call: TRBD1
cdr3_nt: TGCAGTGCTAGGGACAGGGGGAATAGGGCCCAGCCCCAGCATTTT
cdr3_aa: CSARDRGNRAQPQHF

clone_size: once
v_call: TRBV27
j_call: TRBJ2-3
d_call: TRBD2
cdr3_nt: TGTGCCAGCAGTTCTAGACTAGCGGGGGAGTATAGCACAGATACGCAGTATTTT
cdr3_aa: CASSSRLAGEYSTDTQYF

clone_size: NA
v_call: TRBV28
j_call: TRBJ1-6
d_call: NA
cdr3_nt: TGTGCCAGCACGGACAGTAATAATTCACCCCTCCACTTT
cdr3_aa: CASTDSNNSPLHF

clone_size: many
v_call: TRBV7-9
j_call: TRBJ2-5
d_call: NA
cdr3_nt: TGTGCCAGCAGCCGCGGAGTTGAAGAGACCCAGTACTTC
cdr3_aa: CASSRGVEETQYF

clone_size: few
v_call: TRBV7-9
j_call: TRBJ2-2
d_call: NA
cdr3_nt: TGTGCCAGCAGCTGGGAGAACACCGGGGAGCTGTTTTTT
cdr3_aa: CASSWENTGELFF

clone_size: many
v_call: TRBV6-5
j_call: TRBJ2-5
d_call: TRBD2
cdr3_nt: TGTGCCAGCAGTTACGGGGCTTGGCTAGCGGGGACCCAAGAGACCCAGTACTTC
cdr3_aa: CASSYGAWLAGTQETQYF

clone_size: many
v_call: TRBV5-1
j_call: TRBJ2-1
d_call: TRBD2
cdr3_nt: TGCGCCAGCAGCCAACCGGGACTAGCGGGTGAAGGGGAATTCTTC
cdr3_aa: CASSQPGLAGEGEFF

clone_size: many
v_call: TRBV29-1
j_call: TRBJ2-2
d_call: NA
cdr3_nt: TGCAGCGTTAATCCGGGATTTCAGGAGGAGCTGTTTTTT
cdr3_aa: CSVNPGFQEELFF

clone_size: few
v_call: TRBV5-5
j_call: TRBJ2-3
d_call: NA
cdr3_nt: TGTGCCAGCAGCCCCACCAATCGACAGGAAACTAGCACAGATACGCAGTATTTT
cdr3_aa: CASSPTNRQETSTDTQYF

clone_size: many
v_call: TRBV30
j_call: TRBJ1-3
d_call: NA
cdr3_nt: TGTGCCTGGAGTGTAAATTCGCTAAACACCATATATTTT
cdr3_aa: CAWSVNSLNTIYF